What follows is one T cell receptor (beta chain) and its context. The target antigen is unknown. This sample is drawn from a study of cytotoxic CD8 clonotypes in ibrutinib-treated CLL. Study overall: On average, around 85,000 productive rearrangements and more than 200,000 productive templates per sample.

CDR1 is SNHLY, CDR2 FYNNEI, per germline. The V gene lost 1 base and the J gene lost 5 bases, with 14 bases spanning the gap. The CDR3 extends over 16 amino acids. The study, taken as a whole, reports: Baseline levels were approached again at progression, after clonality had risen at ibrutinib response. Relative to age-matched healthy donors, clonality at baseline was higher, and it tracked circulating CD8+ T-cell counts.

Generated by immunoSEQ multiplex PCR, the TCRdb table keeps only in-frame clones and is missing some. The table lists hundreds of thousands of clones, less than 75% of them singletons. The gene calls are TRBV2 and TRBJ2-2, with D tentatively TRBD1 (7 bases). The sequence came from a human donor with chronic lymphocytic leukemia. The sequencing used PBMCs, collected after 24 months of ibrutinib treatment. The CDR3 spells CASSEVAPGGTGELFF. The CDR3 DNA is TGTGCCAGCAGTGAAGTAGCGCCAGGGGGGACCGGGGAGCTGTTTTTT.